The 29 T cell receptor beta chains given below trace back to one sample, sequenced in a study of post-analysis software for immune sequencing data. Findings and caveats of the study: Compared with controls, patients had more of about 5 TRBV segments, including TRBV5-6, TRBV5-1 and TRBV20-1.

Every TCR beta cDNA library bore unique molecular identifiers. MiXCR, run by TCRdb on the PCR reads, gives a single entry per CDR3 protein. The sample carries roughly 540,000 distinct CDR3 sequences, roughly 34% recorded once. Which antigens these TCRs recognize remains unknown. The sample comprised blood. These receptors were taken from a girl aged 2-17 years with multiple sclerosis.

The count of this clonotype is one. A read error is possible here, since a much larger clone lies one base away. This chain joins TRBV24-1 and TRBJ2-7; possibly TRBD1 for D (5 bases). CDR1 KGHDR and CDR2 SFDVKD come from the germline V gene. The CDR3 has 15 residues. V was shortened by 0 bases and J by 7 bases, with 15 bases between the two germline ends. CDR3 loop: CATSDLYRPLGEQYF. In DNA form, the CDR3 reads TGTGCCACCAGTGATTTGTACAGGCCTCTGGGTGAGCAGTACTTC.

This clonotype was counted many times. J is TRBJ1-2 and V is TRBV28; D gene ambiguous. V gave up 4 bases and J gave up 4 bases, with 16 bases separating them. This CDR3 has 15 residues. Germline V gives CDR1 MDHEN, CDR2 SYDVKM. CDR3 loop: CASSSTGVKVYGYTF. The CDR3 DNA reads TGTGCCAGCAGTTCGACCGGGGTTAAGGTCTATGGCTACACCTTC.

V and J are TRBV29-1 and TRBJ2-7, with TRBD2 identical over 15 bases. This CDR3 has 17 amino acids. The V gene end was trimmed by 1 base and the J gene end by 2 bases; junction bases not matched to a gene: 6. CDR1 and CDR2 from the germline V gene are SQVTM and ANQGSEA. CDR3 bases: TGCAGCGTTGAAGCCGGGACTAGCGGGGGGTTTGCCTACGAGCAGTACTTC. It yields the protein CSVEAGTSGGFAYEQYF.

V and J are TRBV7-6 and TRBJ1-6; D gene unclear. V lost 5 bases and J lost 7, with 15 bases in between. The CDR3 covers 15 residues. The germline V gene encodes CDR1 SGHVS and CDR2 FNYEAQ. CDR3 nucleotides: TGTGCCAGCAGCCGCGCAATTGACGGGAATTCACCCCTCCACTTT. Protein sequence: CASSRAIDGNSPLHF.

This clonotype was counted ten times or more. This rearrangement joins TRBV5-6 to TRBJ2-5, with 7 nucleotides matching TRBD1. Germline loops: CDR1 SGHDT, CDR2 YYEEEE. V was pared by 4 bases and J by 5 bases, with 8 bases of the junction left unmatched. The CDR3 has 14 residues. The CDR3 reads CASSRDRIRETQYF. The DNA of the CDR3 is TGTGCCAGCAGCCGGGACAGAATTCGCGAGACCCAGTACTTC.

This clonotype was observed a few times. The chain recombines TRBV6-1 with TRBJ1-2, with 7 bases identical to TRBD1. Germline V gene sequence: CDR1 MNHNS, CDR2 SASEGT. V gave up 6 bases and J gave up 4 bases; unmatched junction bases: 17. This CDR3 comprises 17 residues. This CDR3 is CASSRDEKGGLGYGYTF. Written as DNA, the CDR3 is TGTGCCAGCAGCCGAGATGAGAAAGGGGGCCTCGGCTATGGCTACACCTTC.

This clonotype has just a few counts. The chain uses TRBV7-2 and TRBJ1-1; D is unresolved. V lost 5 bases and J 2 bases, leaving 9 bases between the germline ends. This CDR3 is built from 13 residues. CDR1 and CDR2 from the germline V gene are SGHTA and FQGNSA. CDR3 in DNA: TGTGCCAGCAGCCAGAGGGTCAACACTGAAGCTTTCTTT. Protein: CASSQRVNTEAFF.

A few counts support this clonotype. The V call is TRBV5-1, the J call TRBJ1-1, with D tentatively TRBD1 (5 bases). CDR1 is SGHRS and CDR2 is YFSETQ in the germline V gene. The CDR3 contains 14 residues. V was clipped by 0 bases and J by 2 bases, with 8 bases between them. CDR3 DNA: TGCGCCAGCAGCTTGGCAGGGTTCAACACTGAAGCTTTCTTT. Its translation is CASSLAGFNTEAFF. Full variable domain (remainder filled in from reference TRBV5-1 and TRBJ1-1): KAGVTQTPRYLIKTRGQQVTLSCSPISGHRSVSWYQQTPGQGLQFLFEYFSETQRNKGNFPGRFSGRQFSNSRSEMNVSTLELGDSALYLCASSLAGFNTEAFFGQGTRLTVV.

The gene calls are TRBV10-2 and TRBJ2-3; D gene uncertain. V lost 7 bases and J 4 bases, leaving 6 bases between the germline ends. This CDR3 comprises 11 residues. In germline, CDR1 is WSHSY, CDR2 SAAADI. The CDR3 DNA reads as TGCGCCAGCACCTTTTCAGATACGCAGTATTTT. Its translation: CASTFSDTQYF.

This chain uses TRBV20-1 with TRBJ2-7; tentatively, D is TRBD2 (6 bases). The CDR3 extends over 16 amino acids. V lost 6 bases and J lost 0, with 21 bases in between. The V gene's germline CDR1 is DFQATT and CDR2 SNEGSKA (reference sequence). The CDR3 spells CSALRGPGGYSYEQYF. The CDR3 DNA sequence: TGCAGTGCCTTAAGGGGACCCGGGGGATACTCCTACGAGCAGTACTTC.

The CDR3 region is CASSLDSQHSGNTIYF. The CDR3 DNA is TGTGCCAGCAGCTTAGATTCCCAGCACTCTGGAAACACCATATATTTT. The chain uses TRBV7-6 and TRBJ1-3; D remains unclear. Germline lookup yields CDR1 SGHVS and CDR2 FNYEAQ. V gave up 1 base and J gave up 0 bases, with 10 bases separating them. The CDR3 contains 16 residues.

This clonotype came up a few times. The chain has TRBV12-3 or TRBV12-4 and TRBJ2-6, with 7 bases matching TRBD1. The CDR3 runs 18 residues. V shed 2 bases, J shed 0 bases, and the junction held 7 bases outside the gene matches. CDR3 loop: CASSLSRGLLSGANVLTF. CDR3 in DNA: TGTGCCAGCAGTTTAAGTAGGGGGCTCCTCTCTGGGGCCAACGTCCTGACTTTC.

The chain uses TRBV11-2 and TRBJ2-1; D might be TRBD1 or TRBD2, each matching 5 bases. This CDR3 spans 15 amino acids. Germline V gives CDR1 SGHAT, CDR2 FQNNGV. The germline V and J ends were trimmed by 6 bases and 2 bases, with 14 bases remaining between them. As DNA, the CDR3 is TGTGCCAGCAGGCCCCCGGGACGAACCTACAATGAGCAGTTCTTC. Translated: CASRPPGRTYNEQFF.

This clonotype has a handful of counts. The chain combines TRBV20-1 with TRBJ1-2; D is perhaps TRBD1 (5 bases). The V gene's germline CDR1 is DFQATT and CDR2 SNEGSKA (reference sequence). The CDR3 runs to 15 residues. Deletions cut 1 base from V and 4 bases from J, with 16 bases between. This CDR3 is CSARGGPIQGYGYTF. The DNA for the CDR3 is TGCAGTGCTAGAGGGGGCCCGATCCAGGGCTATGGCTACACCTTC.

The rearrangement uses TRBV4-2 and TRBJ2-5; TRBD2 agrees at 13 bases. CDR1 and CDR2 (germline): LGHNA, YNFKEQ. Trimming cost V 7 bases and J 2 bases; bases outside gene matches: 7. The CDR3 contains 16 residues. CDR3 in amino acids: CASTLLAGGLQETQYF. The CDR3 DNA follows: TGTGCCAGCACCCTACTAGCGGGGGGGCTACAAGAGACCCAGTACTTC.

There are many counts of this clonotype. This sequence joins TRBV6-2 or TRBV6-3 and TRBJ2-7; D not certain. The CDR3 sequence is 13 residues long. V shed 2 bases and J shed 2 bases, with 7 bases lying between them. Germline-derived CDR1 and CDR2 are MNHEY and SVGEGT. The CDR3 DNA follows: TGTGCCAGCAGTTACGATGGCCCCTACGAGCAGTACTTC. Residues: CASSYDGPYEQYF.

This clonotype occurred a few times. Sequence at one end of the junction differs from germline and may be a read error. The chain combines TRBV6-4 with TRBJ2-1; 10 bases map to TRBD2. CDR1 is MRHNA, CDR2 SNTAGT, per germline. This CDR3 region has 18 residues. The CDR3 sequence: CAGSELVAGGSSYNEQFF. The CDR3 nucleotides read TGTGCCGGCAGTGAACTTGTAGCGGGGGGAAGCTCCTACAATGAGCAGTTCTTC.

The gene calls are TRBV5-1 and TRBJ2-3; D perhaps matches TRBD2 (6 bases). The length of the CDR3 is 16 residues. V was clipped by 3 bases and J by 0 bases, with 14 bases between them. Per germline, CDR1 SGHRS and CDR2 YFSETQ. The CDR3 DNA sequence: TGCGCCAGCAGCTCCTCTAGCGAAGGGAGCACAGATACGCAGTATTTT. Its translation is CASSSSSEGSTDTQYF.

This clonotype has at least ten counts. The chain has TRBV5-1 and TRBJ1-2; possibly TRBD1 for D (5 bases). Germline lookup yields CDR1 SGHRS and CDR2 YFSETQ. The CDR3 is 13 amino acids. V lost 7 bases, J lost 5 bases, and 15 bases lay in between. CDR3 sequence (DNA): TGCGCCAGCTCCAGAGGGGAGGCGTATGGCTACACCTTC. Protein sequence: CASSRGEAYGYTF.

This clonotype was seen only a few times. The rearrangement joins TRBV5-1 to TRBJ2-3; D might be TRBD1 (5 bases). Germline CDR1 and CDR2: SGHRS and YFSETQ. The germline V and J ends were trimmed by 6 bases and 4 bases, with 15 bases remaining between them. The CDR3 extends over 14 amino acids. The CDR3 spells CASTETAGADTQYF. The CDR3 DNA follows: TGCGCCAGCACCGAGACAGCAGGAGCAGATACGCAGTATTTT.

This clonotype was observed a few times. The J gene is TRBJ2-5, the V gene TRBV3-1; no definite D call. Per germline, CDR1 LGHDT and CDR2 YNNKEL (reference sequence). The CDR3 contains 14 residues. The germline V and J ends were trimmed by 3 bases and 1 base, with 9 bases remaining between them. CDR3 bases: TGTGCCAGCAGCCAGGCCCAGTTCCAAGAGACCCAGTACTTC. This encodes CASSQAQFQETQYF.

This clonotype was counted at least ten times. V gene TRBV28 combines with J gene TRBJ2-1; D unresolved. Germline values: CDR1 MDHEN, CDR2 SYDVKM. CDR3 length equals 13 residues. Deletions cut 4 bases from V and 3 bases from J, with 7 bases between. CDR3 region: CASSSGGYNEQFF. CDR3 coding DNA: TGTGCCAGCAGTTCAGGTGGCTACAATGAGCAGTTCTTC.

Notes on this clonotype: The conserved phenylalanine or tryptophan is not found at the CDR3 terminus, so this likely reflects a read error. This chain links TRBV6-2 or TRBV6-3 with TRBJ2-7; the match to TRBD2 covers 7 bases. J gave up 0 bases and V 0 bases, and 5 bases lay outside the gene matches. In germline, CDR1 is MNHEY, CDR2 SVGEGT. This CDR3 has 16 amino acids. The CDR3 region is CASSYSPSGSSYEQYL. For the CDR3, the DNA is TGTGCCAGCAGTTACTCGCCTAGCGGTAGCTCCTACGAGCAGTACTTA.

CDR3 region: CSARTSGTYTDTQYF. CDR3 bases: TGCAGTGCTCGGACTAGCGGGACCTACACAGATACGCAGTATTTT. The V call is TRBV20-1, the J call TRBJ2-3, with 12 nucleotides matching TRBD2. Trimming at V came to 5 bases and at J to 2 bases, leaving 5 bases not matched to a gene. Looked up from germline, CDR1 is DFQATT and CDR2 is SNEGSKA (reference sequence). The CDR3 has 15 amino acids.

This clonotype was picked up a small number of times. The V call is TRBV10-3, the J call TRBJ2-7; D is perhaps TRBD1 (5 bases). Germline V gene data show CDR1 as ENHRY and CDR2 as SYGVKD. V lost 3 bases, J lost 0 bases, and 15 bases lay in between. The CDR3 sequence is 16 residues long. This CDR3 is CAISEGAELTSYEQYF. The CDR3 DNA reads TGTGCCATCAGTGAAGGGGCAGAATTGACCTCCTACGAGCAGTACTTC.

V is TRBV7-8 and J is TRBJ2-3, with D possibly TRBD2 on 6 matching bases. This CDR3 region has 12 residues. Germline V lookup: CDR1 SGHVS, CDR2 FQNEAQ. With 7 bases removed from V and 5 bases from J, the gap between germline ends came to 10 bases. The CDR3 nucleotides are TGTGCCAGCACCGTGGGAGGAGATACGCAGTATTTT. Amino acid sequence: CASTVGGDTQYF.

This clonotype occurred a few times. The chain is built from TRBV29-1 and TRBJ2-3, with 9 bases matching TRBD2. V was pared by 4 bases and J by 1 base, with 9 bases of the junction left unmatched. The CDR3 is 16 residues long. Germline assignment: CDR1 SQVTM and CDR2 ANQGSEA. This CDR3 is CSVGGTSREGTDTQYF. CDR3 sequence (DNA): TGCAGCGTTGGGGGGACTAGCCGGGAAGGCACAGATACGCAGTATTTT.

The chain is built from TRBV20-1 and TRBJ1-5, with D possibly being TRBD1 (5 bases). With 3 bases removed from V and 3 bases from J, the gap between germline ends came to 9 bases. Per the germline V gene, CDR1 is DFQATT and CDR2 is SNEGSKA (reference sequence). The length of the CDR3 is 13 residues. Here the CDR3 DNA reads TGCAGTGCTAGGCGGGACCTCAATCAGCCCCAGCATTTT. Its protein product is CSARRDLNQPQHF.

In its sample, this clonotype was seen a few times. This chain uses TRBV3-1 with TRBJ2-1; D might be TRBD2 (7 bases). Trimming took 1 base from V and 7 from J, leaving 17 bases between them. The CDR3 totals 16 residues. Germline CDR1 LGHDT, CDR2 YNNKEL (reference sequence). CDR3 sequence reads: CASSQGFRGAGNEQFF. CDR3 bases: TGTGCCAGCAGCCAAGGGTTTCGGGGGGCCGGGAATGAGCAGTTCTTC.